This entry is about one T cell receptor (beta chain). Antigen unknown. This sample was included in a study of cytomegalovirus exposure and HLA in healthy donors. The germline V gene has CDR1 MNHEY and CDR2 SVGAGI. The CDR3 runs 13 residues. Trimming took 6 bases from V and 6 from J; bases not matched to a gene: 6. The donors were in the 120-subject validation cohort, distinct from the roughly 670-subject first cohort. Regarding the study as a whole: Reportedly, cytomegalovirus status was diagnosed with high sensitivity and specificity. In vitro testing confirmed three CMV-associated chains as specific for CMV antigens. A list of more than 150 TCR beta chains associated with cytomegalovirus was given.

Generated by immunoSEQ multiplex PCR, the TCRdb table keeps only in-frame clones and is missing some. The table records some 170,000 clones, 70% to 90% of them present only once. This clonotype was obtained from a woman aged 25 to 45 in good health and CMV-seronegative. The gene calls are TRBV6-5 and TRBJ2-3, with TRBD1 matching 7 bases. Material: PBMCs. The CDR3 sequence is CASRGTVGDTQYF. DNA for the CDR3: TGTGCCAGCAGGGGGACAGTAGGGGATACGCAGTATTTT.